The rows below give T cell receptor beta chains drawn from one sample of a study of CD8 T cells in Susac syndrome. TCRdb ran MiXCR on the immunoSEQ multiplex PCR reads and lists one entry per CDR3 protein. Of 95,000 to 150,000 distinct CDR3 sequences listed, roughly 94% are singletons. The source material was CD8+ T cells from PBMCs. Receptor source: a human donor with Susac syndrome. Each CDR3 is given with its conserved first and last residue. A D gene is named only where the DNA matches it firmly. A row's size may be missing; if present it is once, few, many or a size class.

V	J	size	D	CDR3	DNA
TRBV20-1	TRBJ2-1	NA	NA	CSANREVEQFF	TGCAGTGCTAACAGGGAGGTTGAGCAGTTCTTC
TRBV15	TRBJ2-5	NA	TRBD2	CATSEGLAQETQYF	TGTGCCACCAGCGAAGGACTAGCTCAAGAGACCCAGTACTTC
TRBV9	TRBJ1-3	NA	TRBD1	CASSVGRGLMNTIYF	TGTGCCAGCAGCGTAGGAAGGGGGCTGATGAACACCATATATTTT
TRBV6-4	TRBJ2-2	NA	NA	CASTSGIGSGGELFF	TGTGCCAGCACCTCAGGGATCGGTTCTGGCGGGGAGCTGTTTTTT
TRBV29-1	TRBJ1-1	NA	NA	CSVEQSVGEAFF	TGCAGCGTTGAACAGTCAGTGGGTGAAGCTTTCTTT
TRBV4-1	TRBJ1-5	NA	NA	CASSQEGSGQPQHF	TGCGCCAGCAGCCAAGAAGGGAGTGGGCAGCCCCAGCATTTT
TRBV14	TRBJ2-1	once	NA	CASSPLPSRYNEQFF	TGTGCCAGCAGCCCCCTCCCCAGCAGGTACAATGAGCAGTTCTTC
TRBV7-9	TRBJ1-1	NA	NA	CASTFGRAGETEAFF	TGTGCCAGCACCTTTGGGCGCGCGGGAGAAACTGAAGCTTTCTTT
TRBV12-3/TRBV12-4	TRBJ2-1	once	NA	CASSPTGDVLFF	TGTGCCAGCAGCCCCACTGGGGACGTTTTGTTCTTC
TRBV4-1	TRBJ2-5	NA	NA	CASRKAAFQETQYF	TGCGCCAGCAGAAAGGCGGCGTTCCAAGAGACCCAGTACTTC
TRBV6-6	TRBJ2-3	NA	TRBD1	CASSLTGGTDTQYF	TGTGCCAGCAGTTTGACAGGGGGCACAGATACGCAGTATTTT
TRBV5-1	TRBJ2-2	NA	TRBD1	CASSMDRGYPNTGELFF	TGCGCCAGCAGCATGGACAGGGGTTACCCGAACACCGGGGAGCTGTTTTTT
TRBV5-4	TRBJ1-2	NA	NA	CASSRPARSEGYTF	TGTGCCAGCAGCAGACCAGCAAGGTCGGAGGGCTACACCTTC
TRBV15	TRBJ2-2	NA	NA	CATSALTGELFF	TGTGCCACCAGCGCGCTCACCGGGGAGCTGTTTTTT
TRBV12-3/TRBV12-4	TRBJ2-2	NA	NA	CASSPTGFSATGELFF	TGTGCCAGCAGTCCTACAGGGTTTTCGGCCACCGGGGAGCTGTTTTTT
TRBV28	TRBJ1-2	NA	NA	CASRPETHYGYTF	TGTGCCAGCCGTCCGGAGACCCACTATGGCTACACCTTC
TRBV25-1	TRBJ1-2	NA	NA	CASGGYYGYTF	TGTGCCAGCGGGGGATACTATGGCTACACCTTC
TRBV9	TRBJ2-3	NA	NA	CASSVEDTTDTQYF	TGTGCCAGCAGCGTCGAGGATACCACAGATACGCAGTATTTT
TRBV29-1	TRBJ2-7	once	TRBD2	CSVPGGSPYEQYF	TGCAGCGTTCCCGGGGGGTCCCCCTACGAGCAGTACTTC
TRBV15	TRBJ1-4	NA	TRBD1	CATSGTGDVATNEKLFF	TGTGCCACCAGCGGGACAGGGGACGTCGCAACTAATGAAAAACTGTTTTTT
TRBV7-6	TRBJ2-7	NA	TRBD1	CASSPRDRTSYEQYF	TGTGCCAGCAGCCCACGGGACAGGACCTCCTACGAGCAGTACTTC
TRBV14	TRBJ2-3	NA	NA	CASSHPDTQYF	TGTGCCAGCAGCCATCCAGATACGCAGTATTTT
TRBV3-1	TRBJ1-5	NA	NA	CASSRRGGRVSNQPQHF	TGTGCCAGCAGCCGCCGAGGGGGGAGGGTGAGCAATCAGCCCCAGCATTTT
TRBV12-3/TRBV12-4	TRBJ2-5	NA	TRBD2	CASSLETGTSETQYF	TGTGCCAGCAGTCTCGAAACCGGGACTAGTGAGACCCAGTACTTC
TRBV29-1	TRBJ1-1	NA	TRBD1	CSVSGTGARMITEAFF	TGCAGCGTGTCCGGGACAGGGGCGAGGATGATCACTGAAGCTTTCTTT
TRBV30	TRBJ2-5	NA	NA	CAWSAGDRETQYF	TGTGCCTGGAGTGCCGGGGATAGAGAGACCCAGTACTTC
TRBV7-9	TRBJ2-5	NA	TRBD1	CASSLVGDREGETQYF	TGTGCCAGCAGCTTAGTTGGGGACAGGGAAGGAGAGACCCAGTACTTC
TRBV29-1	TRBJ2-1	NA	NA	CSVEVRGTDRFF	TGCAGCGTTGAAGTAAGGGGGACTGATCGGTTCTTC
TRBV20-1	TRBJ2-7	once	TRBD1	CSARTGERYEQYF	TGCAGTGCCCGGACAGGGGAACGCTACGAGCAGTACTTC
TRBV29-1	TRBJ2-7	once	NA	CSVETPLGRRDEQYF	TGCAGCGTTGAAACCCCCCTCGGACGGCGCGACGAGCAGTACTTC
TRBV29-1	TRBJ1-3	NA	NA	CSVCNRSGNTIYF	TGCAGCGTTTGTAACCGCTCTGGAAACACCATATATTTT
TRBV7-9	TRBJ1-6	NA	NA	CASSSGTLRAPLHF	TGTGCCAGCAGCTCCGGGACACTCCGCGCACCCCTCCACTTT
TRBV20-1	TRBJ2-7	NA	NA	CSARDIRGPVWREQYF	TGCAGTGCTAGAGACATTAGGGGACCCGTTTGGCGCGAGCAGTACTTC
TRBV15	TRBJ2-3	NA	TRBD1	CATSRAIPGTGQRTDTQYF	TGTGCCACCAGCAGAGCCATACCGGGTACGGGACAGCGCACAGATACGCAGTATTTT
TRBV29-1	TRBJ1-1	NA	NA	CSVGPPGIDTEAFF	TGCAGCGTTGGTCCCCCCGGAATAGACACTGAAGCTTTCTTT
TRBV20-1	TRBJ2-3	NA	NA	CSASLARGRDTQYF	TGCAGTGCTAGTCTAGCCAGGGGCAGAGATACGCAGTATTTT
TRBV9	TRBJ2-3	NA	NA	CASSGGSGDTQYF	TGTGCCAGCAGCGGAGGTAGTGGGGATACGCAGTATTTT
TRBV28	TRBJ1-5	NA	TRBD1	CASRLGQVNQPQHF	TGTGCCAGCAGGCTTGGACAGGTTAATCAGCCCCAGCATTTT
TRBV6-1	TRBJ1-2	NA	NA	CASSVRQAQQVYGYTF	TGTGCCAGCAGTGTCCGACAGGCCCAGCAGGTCTATGGCTACACCTTC
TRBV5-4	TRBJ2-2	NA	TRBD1	CASSQPGTGETGELFF	TGTGCCAGCAGCCAACCCGGGACAGGCGAGACCGGGGAGCTGTTTTTT
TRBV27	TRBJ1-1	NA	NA	CASRIGANTEAFF	TGTGCCAGCAGAATCGGGGCGAACACTGAAGCTTTCTTT
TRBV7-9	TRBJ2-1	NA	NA	CASFKGGIYNEQFF	TGTGCCAGCTTTAAAGGGGGGATATACAATGAGCAGTTCTTC
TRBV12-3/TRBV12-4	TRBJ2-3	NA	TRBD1	CASSSRDSSTDTQYF	TGTGCCAGCAGTTCCCGGGACAGTAGCACAGATACGCAGTATTTT
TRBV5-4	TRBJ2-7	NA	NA	CASSPAGADEQYF	TGTGCCAGCAGCCCGGCAGGGGCCGACGAGCAGTACTTC
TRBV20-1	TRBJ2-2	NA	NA	CSAGQSNTGELFF	TGCAGCGCCGGACAGTCGAACACCGGGGAGCTGTTTTTT
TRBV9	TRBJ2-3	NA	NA	CASSVAVSEGTQYF	TGTGCCAGCAGCGTAGCGGTTAGCGAGGGTACGCAGTATTTT
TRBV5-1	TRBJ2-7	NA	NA	CASSLAPGEQYF	TGCGCCAGCAGCTTGGCCCCGGGAGAGCAGTACTTC
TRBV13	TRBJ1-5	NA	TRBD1	CASSHGTGNQPQHF	TGTGCCAGCAGCCACGGGACAGGGAATCAGCCCCAGCATTTT
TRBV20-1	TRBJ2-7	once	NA	CSASDERGTYEQYF	TGCAGTGCTAGCGACGAGAGGGGCACCTACGAGCAGTACTTC
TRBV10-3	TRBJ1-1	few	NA	CAISESGGLTEAFF	TGTGCCATCAGTGAGTCGGGGGGCTTAACTGAAGCTTTCTTT
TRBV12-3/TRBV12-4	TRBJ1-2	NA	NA	CASSFPGGSGYTF	TGTGCCAGCAGTTTCCCCGGGGGTAGTGGCTACACCTTC
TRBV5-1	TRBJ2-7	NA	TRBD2	CASSFRREGYEQYF	TGCGCCAGCAGCTTTAGGCGGGAGGGCTACGAGCAGTACTTC
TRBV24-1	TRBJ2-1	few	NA	CATSGGTGAEQFF	TGTGCCACCAGTGGAGGTACAGGCGCTGAGCAGTTCTTC
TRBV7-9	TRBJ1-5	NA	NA	CASSRTGGRNQPQHF	TGTGCCAGCAGCCGGACGGGGGGACGCAATCAGCCCCAGCATTTT
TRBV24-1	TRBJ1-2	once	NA	CATTTAVGSGNYGYTF	TGTGCCACCACCACCGCTGTCGGGTCAGGGAACTATGGCTACACCTTC
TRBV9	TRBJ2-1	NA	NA	CASSVDNTNNEQFF	TGTGCCAGCAGCGTAGATAACACCAACAATGAGCAGTTCTTC
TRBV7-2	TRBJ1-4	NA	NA	CASSEGTRLGPNEKLFF	TGTGCCAGCAGCGAGGGGACACGGTTGGGGCCTAATGAAAAACTGTTTTTT
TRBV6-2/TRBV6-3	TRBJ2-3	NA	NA	CASRTTDGSDTQYF	TGTGCCAGCAGGACAACCGACGGGTCCGATACGCAGTATTTT
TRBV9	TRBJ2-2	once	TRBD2	CASSVAGGHTGELFF	TGTGCCAGCAGCGTAGCGGGGGGACACACCGGGGAGCTGTTTTTT
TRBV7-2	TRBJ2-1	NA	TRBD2	CASSFLESGGYNEQFF	TGTGCCAGCAGCTTTCTGGAAAGCGGGGGATACAATGAGCAGTTCTTC